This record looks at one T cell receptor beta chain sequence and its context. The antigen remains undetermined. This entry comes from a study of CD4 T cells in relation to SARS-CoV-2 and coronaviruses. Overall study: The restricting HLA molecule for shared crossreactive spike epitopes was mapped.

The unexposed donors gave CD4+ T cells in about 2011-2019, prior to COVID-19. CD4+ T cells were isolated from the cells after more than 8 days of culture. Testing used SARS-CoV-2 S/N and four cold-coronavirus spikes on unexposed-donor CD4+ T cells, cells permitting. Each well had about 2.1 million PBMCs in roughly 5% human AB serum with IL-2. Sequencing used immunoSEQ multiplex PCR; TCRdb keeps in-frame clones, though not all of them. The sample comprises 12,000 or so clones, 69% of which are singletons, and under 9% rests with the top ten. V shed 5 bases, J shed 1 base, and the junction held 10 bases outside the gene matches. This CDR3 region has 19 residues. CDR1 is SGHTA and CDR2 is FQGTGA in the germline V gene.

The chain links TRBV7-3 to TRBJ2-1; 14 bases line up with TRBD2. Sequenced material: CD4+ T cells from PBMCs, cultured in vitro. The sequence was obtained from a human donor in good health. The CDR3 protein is CASSKLGTSGSWSYNEQFF. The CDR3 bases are TGTGCCAGCAGCAAATTGGGGACTAGCGGGAGTTGGTCCTACAATGAGCAGTTCTTC.